A single sample is the source of the 29 T cell receptor beta chains below, sequenced in a study of T-cell reconstitution after alpha-beta-depleted transplantation in children. Preparing the TCRbeta library involved the use of unique molecular identifiers. TCRdb called the PCR reads again in MiXCR, with one record for every CDR3 protein. The data contain 490,000 or so distinct CDR3 sequences, around 13% of them singletons. Sequences were derived from PBMCs from the stem cell graft donor, sampled from the stem cell graft. The receptors were gathered from a human donor who donated a stem cell graft to a child with combined immunodeficiency.

This clonotype has more than one count but fewer than ten. This rearrangement joins TRBV28 to TRBJ2-5; D gene ambiguous. Between the trimmed V and J ends, which lost 1 base and 5 bases, there was a span of 11 bases. The CDR3 spans 14 residues. Looked up from germline, CDR1 is MDHEN and CDR2 is SYDVKM. The CDR3 DNA follows: TGTGCCAGCAGTTTATTCTCACGGCCGGAGACCCAGTACTTC. Its translation: CASSLFSRPETQYF.

A remark on this clonotype: Being one base from a much bigger clone, this may be a read error. The chain joins TRBV7-6 to TRBJ2-3; no firm D call. V lost 1 base and J lost 2, with 4 bases in between. There are 13 residues in the CDR3. From germline, CDR1 is SGHVS and CDR2 FNYEAQ. The CDR3 here is CASSLDITDTQYF. The CDR3 bases are TGTGCCAGCAGCTTAGACATCACAGATACGCAGTATTTT.

The rearrangement links TRBV29-1 to TRBJ2-5, with TRBD1 matching over 7 bases. There are 17 residues in the CDR3. Germline loops: CDR1 SQVTM, CDR2 ANQGSEA. V shed 0 bases, J shed 4 bases, and the junction held 14 bases outside the gene matches. This chain's CDR3 is CSVEDSGTAFLRETQYF. The CDR3 bases are TGCAGCGTTGAAGACTCAGGGACAGCCTTTTTGAGAGAGACCCAGTACTTC.

DNA for the CDR3: TGTGCCAGCAGTTTGGACAGGCTAAACACTGAAGCTTTCTTT. Translated: CASSLDRLNTEAFF. The chain carries TRBV12-3 or TRBV12-4 and TRBJ1-1; 7 bases align to TRBD1. The CDR3 loop spans 14 amino acids. Losses at the gene ends were 3 bases for V and 2 bases for J; bases not matched to a gene: 3.

This chain connects TRBV27 to TRBJ1-1, with D tentatively TRBD1 (5 bases). The CDR3 loop spans 11 amino acids. V was pared by 6 bases and J by 5 bases, with 7 bases between. Per germline, CDR1 MNHEY and CDR2 SMNVEV (reference sequence). CDR3 bases: TGTGCCAGCAGAGAGGGGACTGAAGCTTTCTTT. This sequence encodes CASREGTEAFF.

This clonotype came up many times. V and J are TRBV28 and TRBJ1-2; D call uncertain. The germline CDR1 and CDR2 sequences are MDHEN and SYDVKM. Deletions cut 6 bases from V and 7 bases from J, with 9 bases between. The CDR3 loop spans 11 amino acids. The DNA of the CDR3 is TGTGCCAGCAGCCGCAAGGGTGGCTACACCTTC. Its translation is CASSRKGGYTF.

J is TRBJ1-3 and V is TRBV20-1; D unclear. The germline V gene encodes CDR1 DFQATT and CDR2 SNEGSKA (reference sequence). Between the trimmed V and J ends, which lost 2 bases and 0 bases, there was a span of 17 bases. The CDR3 length is 17 residues. The CDR3 loop is CSARKAGSYLSGNTIYF. The DNA for the CDR3 is TGCAGTGCTAGAAAGGCAGGCTCCTATCTCTCTGGAAACACCATATATTTT.

This clonotype was recorded many times. V is TRBV6-1 and J is TRBJ2-3; unclear D gene. The V and J ends lost 6 bases and 4 bases respectively, with 11 bases between them. Germline V gives CDR1 MNHNS, CDR2 SASEGT. This CDR3 has 13 amino acids. CDR3 in DNA: TGTGCCAGCAGCCTTAGTATTCCAGATACGCAGTATTTT. Translating it yields CASSLSIPDTQYF.

This clonotype was recorded a few times. The chain has TRBV29-1 and TRBJ2-1, with D perhaps TRBD2 (6 bases). With 3 bases removed from V and 0 bases from J, the gap between germline ends came to 9 bases. This CDR3 is built from 14 residues. Looked up from germline, CDR1 is SQVTM and CDR2 is ANQGSEA. In DNA form, the CDR3 reads TGCAGCGTTGAGGCCGGGGGCTCCTACAATGAGCAGTTCTTC. It codes for CSVEAGGSYNEQFF.

The chain combines TRBV12-3 or TRBV12-4 with TRBJ1-2; TRBD1 matches at 7 bases. The CDR3 covers 13 residues. With 8 bases clipped from V and 7 bases from J, the junction kept 10 bases outside the gene matches. CDR3 in DNA: TGTGCCAGCGGATACGGGACAGCCGGTGGCTACACCTTC. The encoded protein is CASGYGTAGGYTF.

The gene calls are TRBV6-5 and TRBJ1-6, with D possibly TRBD1 on 5 matching bases. The CDR3 consists of 13 residues. Germline values: CDR1 MNHEY, CDR2 SVGAGI. Trimming stripped 4 bases from V and 10 bases from J, with 11 bases between. The CDR3, as DNA: TGTGCCAGCAGTTTGCAGGGTCTCTCACCCCTCCACTTT. It translates to CASSLQGLSPLHF.

This clonotype was found many times. This chain connects TRBV7-2 to TRBJ2-1; D call uncertain. The CDR3 contains 12 residues. Trimming left V 2 bases short and J 5 bases short, with 4 bases between. Germline V CDR1 and CDR2: SGHTA, FQGNSA. CDR3 in amino acids: CASSLPDNEQFF. The CDR3 DNA is TGTGCCAGCAGCTTACCCGACAATGAGCAGTTCTTC.

As for this clonotype: A read error is likely, as this CDR3 ends without the conserved phenylalanine or tryptophan. The chain combines TRBV5-8 with TRBJ1-1; possibly TRBD1 for D (5 bases). Trimming removed 4 bases from V and 0 bases from J, with 16 bases in between. CDR3 length: 16 amino acids. Germline V CDR1 and CDR2: SGHTS, YDEGEE. CDR3 DNA sequence: TGTGCCAGCAGCCTTACTTTCAGGGAGGTGAACACTGAAGCTTTCTAT. This encodes CASSLTFREVNTEAFY.

The chain combines TRBV7-6 with TRBJ2-6; 7 bases line up with TRBD1. The trim removed 5 bases at V and 0 bases at J, leaving 16 bases unmatched. Germline CDR1 reads SGHVS; CDR2 reads FNYEAQ. CDR3 length: 20 amino acids. In DNA, the CDR3 is TGTGCCAGCAGCCCCTTATTAGGGACAGCAGCTCCCTCTGGGGCCAACGTCCTGACTTTC. Its translation: CASSPLLGTAAPSGANVLTF.

V and J are TRBV28 and TRBJ2-3; perhaps TRBD1 as D (6 bases). The CDR3 runs 15 residues. V dropped 5 bases and J dropped 2 bases, with 14 bases sitting between them. CDR1 and CDR2 from the germline V gene are MDHEN and SYDVKM. The CDR3 bases are TGTGCCAGCAGTCCCATAAGGGGGAACACAGATACGCAGTATTTT. Its translation is CASSPIRGNTDTQYF.

With respect to this clonotype: A read error is likely, as this CDR3 ends without the conserved phenylalanine or tryptophan. The chain's CDR3 is CASSSGTGTYQPQHY. For the CDR3, the DNA is TGTGCCAGCAGTTCGGGGACAGGGACGTATCAGCCCCAGCATTAT. The chain recombines TRBV27 with TRBJ1-5; 9 nucleotides match TRBD1. CDR1 and CDR2 from the germline V gene are MNHEY and SMNVEV (reference sequence). J was trimmed by 5 bases and V by 4 bases; bases with no gene match: 6. This CDR3 spans 15 amino acids.

The gene calls are TRBV7-2 and TRBJ1-3; D not certain. Germline V gives CDR1 SGHTA, CDR2 FQGNSA. There are 15 residues in the CDR3. Between the trimmed V and J ends, which lost 0 bases and 2 bases, there was a span of 8 bases. The CDR3 coding sequence is TGTGCCAGCAGCTTAGCAAATGGAGCTGGAAACACCATATATTTT. This gives the protein CASSLANGAGNTIYF.

The J gene is TRBJ2-7, the V gene TRBV29-1, with D tentatively TRBD2 (5 bases). The V and J ends lost 7 bases and 1 base respectively, with 20 bases between them. This CDR3 region has 15 residues. Germline CDR1 reads SQVTM; CDR2 reads ANQGSEA. The CDR3 region has the DNA TGCAGCGGAGTAGATTGGCAGCGGTCATCCTACGAGCAGTACTTC. Its translation: CSGVDWQRSSYEQYF.

This clonotype was observed a handful of times. V usage is TRBV24-1 and J usage is TRBJ2-7, with 7 positions matching TRBD1. V lost 4 bases, J lost 6 bases, and 5 bases stayed unmatched. Germline values: CDR1 KGHDR, CDR2 SFDVKD. The CDR3 runs to 13 residues. The CDR3 loop is CATSEHRGGEQYF. The DNA of the CDR3 is TGTGCCACCAGTGAACACAGGGGTGGCGAGCAGTACTTC.

The chain joins TRBV11-1 to TRBJ2-7; D call uncertain. CDR1 SGHAT and CDR2 FQDESV come from the germline V gene (reference sequence). The V end was cut by 1 base, the J end by 0 bases, with 22 bases between. The CDR3 contains 19 residues. CDR3 DNA: TGTGCCAGCAGCTTAGAGGCTACCTTCCCCACGGACCGCTCCTACGAGCAGTACTTC. Protein sequence: CASSLEATFPTDRSYEQYF. The complete variable domain, with remaining parts taken from reference TRBV11-1 and TRBJ2-7, reads EAEVAQSPRYKITEKSQAVAFWCDPISGHATLYWYRQILGQGPELLVQFQDESVVDDSQLPKDRFSAERLKGVDSTLKIQPAELGDSAMYLCASSLEATFPTDRSYEQYFGPGTRLTVT.

This clonotype was observed at least ten times. The gene calls are TRBV9 and TRBJ2-1; D gene uncertain. The ends were cut back, 4 bases at V and 4 bases at J, with 15 bases in the middle. The CDR3 runs to 15 residues. Germline lookup yields CDR1 SGDLS and CDR2 YYNGEE. The CDR3 sequence is CASSPSVNPYNEQFF. The CDR3 DNA reads as TGTGCCAGCAGCCCATCTGTGAACCCTTACAATGAGCAGTTCTTC.

The gene calls are TRBV6-2 or TRBV6-3 and TRBJ2-1, with 8 positions matching TRBD2. J gave up 2 bases and V 2 bases, and 8 bases lay outside the gene matches. The CDR3 sequence is 17 residues long. CDR1 MNHEY and CDR2 SVGEGT come from the germline V gene. CDR3 loop: CASSYTLAGLAYNEQFF. CDR3 DNA sequence: TGTGCCAGCAGTTACACCTTGGCGGGACTAGCCTACAATGAGCAGTTCTTC.

This clonotype occurred many times. The rearrangement links TRBV20-1 to TRBJ2-5; D uncertain. CDR1 and CDR2 from the germline V gene are DFQATT and SNEGSKA (reference sequence). The CDR3 covers 11 residues. Trimming left V 1 base short and J 4 bases short, with 4 bases between. The CDR3 protein is CSARVRETQYF. In nucleotides, the CDR3 is TGCAGTGCTAGAGTGAGAGAGACCCAGTACTTC.

The chain employs TRBV15 and TRBJ2-5; 7 bases match TRBD2. The CDR3 extends over 14 amino acids. Germline V gene data show CDR1 as LNHNV and CDR2 as YYDKDF (reference sequence). V dropped 1 base and J dropped 5; count of bases not matched to a gene: 4. CDR3: CATSRVRGGETQYF. The CDR3 region has the DNA TGTGCCACCAGCAGAGTTAGGGGAGGGGAGACCCAGTACTTC. The full variable domain, with the rest looked up from reference TRBV15 and TRBJ2-5, is DAMVIQNPRYQVTQFGKPVTLSCSQTLNHNVMYWYQQKSSQAPKLLFHYYDKDFNNEADTPDNFQSRRPNTSFCFLDIRSPGLGDTAMYLCATSRVRGGETQYFGPGTRLLVL.

The chain links TRBV5-1 to TRBJ2-7; TRBD2 agrees at 7 bases. V was clipped by 0 bases and J by 3 bases; unmatched bases: 12. Germline CDR1 and CDR2: SGHRS and YFSETQ. The CDR3 is 17 residues long. CDR3 protein: CASSLAPSGLTHYEQYF. In DNA form, the CDR3 reads TGCGCCAGCAGCTTGGCCCCTAGCGGTCTAACCCACTACGAGCAGTACTTC.

This chain connects TRBV20-1 to TRBJ2-3, with unresolved D. Looked up from germline, CDR1 is DFQATT and CDR2 is SNEGSKA (reference sequence). Trimming took off 0 bases at V and 1 base at J, with 8 bases between the two ends. The CDR3 consists of 14 residues. CDR3 DNA: TGCAGTGCTAGAGATAGCTTCGGCACAGATACGCAGTATTTT. Encoded protein: CSARDSFGTDTQYF.

This clonotype was seen a handful of times. This chain joins TRBV20-1 and TRBJ1-6; a possible D gene is TRBD1 (5 bases). Trimming removed 3 bases at V and 7 bases at J, with 13 bases between. Germline V gives CDR1 DFQATT, CDR2 SNEGSKA (reference sequence). The CDR3 length is 14 residues. CDR3: CSASSQGLNSPLHF. The CDR3 DNA sequence: TGCAGTGCTAGCTCCCAGGGCCTCAATTCACCCCTCCACTTT.

This clonotype was seen more than once but under ten times. The V call is TRBV6-8, the J call TRBJ1-5; 7 bases agree with TRBD1. V gave up 2 bases and J gave up 1 base; unmatched junction bases: 5. This CDR3 comprises 16 residues. Germline loops: CDR1 MNHGY, CDR2 SAAAGT. CDR3 bases: TGTGCCAGCAGTTACATCAGGGGGGTGAGCAATCAGCCCCAGCATTTT. This translates into CASSYIRGVSNQPQHF.

The chain links TRBV24-1 to TRBJ1-5, with 9 bases lining up with TRBD1. Germline V gene sequence: CDR1 KGHDR, CDR2 SFDVKD. V lost 7 bases and J lost 1; bases outside the gene matches: 16. The CDR3 has 19 residues. CDR3 sequence (DNA): TGTGCCACCAGCCCGGGACAGGGTCGCCTTGGGGGAAGCAATCAGCCCCAGCATTTT. As protein: CATSPGQGRLGGSNQPQHF.